The sequence of this TCR beta chain was determined in a study of T cell repertoires in cytomegalovirus infection. Points on this clonotype: Antigen: not known. One end of the junction varies from germline; a read error may be responsible.

A single record per CDR3 protein comes from TCRdb applying MiXCR to the reads. The sample carries 900,000 to 950,000 distinct CDR3 sequences, around 29% recorded once. Looked up from germline, CDR1 is SGHVS and CDR2 is FNYEAQ. The CDR3 extends over 14 amino acids. This clonotype originated in a human donor in good health (CMV status not recorded). Some clones in this sample may be carry-over from other donors' samples. Sequenced material: cultured CD8+ T cells from PBMCs, taken from culture after CMV antigen stimulation. The chain links TRBV7-6 to TRBJ2-1; D is possibly TRBD2 (5 bases). The CDR3 DNA reads TGTACCAGCAGCTTAATAGCGAACTACAATGAGCAGTTCTTC. Its translation: CTSSLIANYNEQFF.